Below, 2 T cell receptor beta chains from the same sample are listed, as sequenced in a study of blood T cell repertoires in COVID-19. Profiled with immunoSEQ multiplex PCR; TCRdb holds only in-frame clones, not every one. The sample includes roughly 53,000 clones, around 84% seen only once; the top ten take about 3%. The sequencing sample was made of peripheral blood. The receptors derive from a middle-aged man with acute or convalescent COVID-19.

The chain couples TRBV6-2 or TRBV6-3 to TRBJ1-2; D may be TRBD1 (5 bases). This CDR3 comprises 15 residues. Germline lookup yields CDR1 MNHEY and CDR2 SVGEGT. V was cut by 2 bases and J by 4 bases, with 14 bases left in between. The CDR3 nucleotides read TGTGCCAGCAGTTACGATCCTGCAGGGCTCTATGGCTACACCTTC. Translated: CASSYDPAGLYGYTF.

The gene calls are TRBV5-6 and TRBJ2-7; maybe TRBD1 (6 bases). Trimming shortened V by 4 bases and J by 6 bases, and 11 bases separated the two germline ends. The CDR3 is made up of 12 amino acids. The germline V gene has CDR1 SGHDT and CDR2 YYEEEE. CDR3 amino acids: CASSQYRVEQYF. In DNA form, the CDR3 reads TGTGCCAGCAGCCAATACAGGGTCGAGCAGTACTTC.